The rows below give T cell receptor beta chains drawn from one sample of a study of blood T cell repertoires in COVID-19. This table comes from immunoSEQ multiplex PCR, and its TCRdb copy is limited to in-frame clones, with some not included. The table has hundreds of thousands of clones, roughly 86% seen once. Sequencing was done on a sample of PBMCs or T cells enriched from blood (not recorded which). All receptors come from a woman under 40 who had recovered from COVID-19. The CDR3 runs from the conserved cysteine through the conserved F or W. A D gene is named only where the DNA matches it firmly. Clone size is not always given. Where it is, it says once, few, many or a class for expanded clones.

V gene	D gene	J gene	clone size	CDR3 DNA	CDR3 protein
TRBV2	-	TRBJ2-7	-	TGTGCCGGAGGAAGGGCCCCCTACGAGCAGTACTTC	CAGGRAPYEQYF
TRBV5-6	TRBD1	TRBJ1-2	few	TGTGCCAGCAGCTTTGGTCTGGCTTCAGGGGGTGGCTACACCTTC	CASSFGLASGGGYTF
TRBV27	TRBD2	TRBJ2-2	-	TGTGCCAGCAGTTTTCTCGGACTAGCCGGCGGGGAGCTGTTTTTT	CASSFLGLAGGELFF
TRBV4-2	-	TRBJ2-5	-	TGTGCCAGCAGCCTCTCTTTAGAAGAGACCCAGTACTTC	CASSLSLEETQYF
TRBV7-9	TRBD1	TRBJ2-7	few	TGTGCCAGCAGCCAGCCTATGGACAGGGTGGAGCAGTACTTC	CASSQPMDRVEQYF
TRBV14	TRBD1	TRBJ2-5	-	TGTGCCAGCAGACCCGGCCGGACAGGGCTTCAAGAGACCCAGTACTTC	CASRPGRTGLQETQYF
TRBV5-6	TRBD1	TRBJ2-7	-	TGTGCCAGCAGGTACGGACAGGGGGTTATAACCTACGAGCAGTACTTC	CASRYGQGVITYEQYF
TRBV19	TRBD1	TRBJ1-2	-	TGTGCCAGTAGTAAGGGACAGTCCTATGGCTACACCTTC	CASSKGQSYGYTF
TRBV5-1	-	TRBJ1-2	-	TGCGCCAGCAGCCCGGAGGGACTCACGCTTGCTAACTATGGCTACACCTTC	CASSPEGLTLANYGYTF
TRBV4-3	TRBD2	TRBJ2-3	-	TGCGCCAGCAGCCAAGATTTAGGACTAGCGGGGCCCACAGATACGCAGTATTTT	CASSQDLGLAGPTDTQYF
TRBV19	-	TRBJ2-7	-	TGTGCCAGTAGGGCCAGACAGTCCCAATCCTACGAGCAGTACTTC	CASRARQSQSYEQYF
TRBV4-1	-	TRBJ2-2	-	TGCGCCAGCAGCCAAGATAGTCCCGGGGAGCTGTTTTTT	CASSQDSPGELFF
TRBV19	TRBD1	TRBJ1-1	few	TGTGCCAGTAGTTACAGGGGTGCTGAAGCTTTCTTT	CASSYRGAEAFF
TRBV28	-	TRBJ2-1	-	TGTGCCAGCAGTGAGCGGCAGGGGGGCGCATACAATGAGCAGTTCTTC	CASSERQGGAYNEQFF
TRBV12-3/TRBV12-4	-	TRBJ1-2	-	TGTGCCAGCAGTTTCACTAACTATGGCTACACCTTC	CASSFTNYGYTF
TRBV7-2	TRBD2	TRBJ2-1	-	TGTGCCAGCAGCTTATGGGGGGGTGTTGATAATGAGCAGTTCTTC	CASSLWGGVDNEQFF
TRBV7-9	-	TRBJ2-1	-	TGTGCCAGCAGCTTGGGTTTGAGGGCTGATGAGCAGTTCTTC	CASSLGLRADEQFF
TRBV27	TRBD2	TRBJ2-2	-	TGTGCCAGCCGTCCGGCGGGGGCCGGGGAGCTGTTTTTT	CASRPAGAGELFF
TRBV2	-	TRBJ2-7	-	TGTGCCAGCAGTGAAGGGGCAGGGTCTTACGAGCAGTACTTC	CASSEGAGSYEQYF
TRBV3-1/TRBV3-2	-	TRBJ1-3	-	TGTGCCAGCAGCCAAGGAGTGGTCTCTGGAAACACCATATATTTT	CASSQGVVSGNTIYF
TRBV27	TRBD1	TRBJ1-2	once	TGTGCCAGCAGTGAACAGGGGGCGGGTGGCTACACCTTC	CASSEQGAGGYTF
TRBV5-4	-	TRBJ1-1	-	TGTGCCAGCAACCTAGAACAGGCCAACACTGAAGCTTTCTTT	CASNLEQANTEAFF
TRBV6-2/TRBV6-3	-	TRBJ1-5	-	TGTGCCAGCAGTTATAGTCGTGAAAGGGGTTATAGCAATCAGCCCCAGCATTTT	CASSYSRERGYSNQPQHF
TRBV11-2	-	TRBJ2-3	-	TGTGCCAGCAGCCCAAGACAGGCCACAGATACGCAGTATTTT	CASSPRQATDTQYF
TRBV6-4	TRBD2	TRBJ2-1	-	TGTGCCAGCAGTGAACCAGGCGGGAGTGGGGTAAATGAGCAGTTCTTC	CASSEPGGSGVNEQFF
TRBV28	-	TRBJ2-6	-	TGTGCCAGCAGGGTCGGGGAGTCTGGGGCCAACGTCCTGACTTTC	CASRVGESGANVLTF
TRBV28	-	TRBJ1-5	-	TGTGCCAGCAGTTTACCAGGGTTCAATCAGCCCCAGCATTTT	CASSLPGFNQPQHF
TRBV19	-	TRBJ1-2	-	TGTGCCAGTAGTACCCTCGAGTTCACCTATGGCTACACCTTC	CASSTLEFTYGYTF
TRBV7-3	-	TRBJ2-2	few	TGTGCCAGCAGTCGCGACAGAAACACCGGGGAGCTGTTTTTT	CASSRDRNTGELFF
TRBV4-3	TRBD2	TRBJ2-2	-	TGCGCCAGCAGCCAATTGTCGTCCGGACTAGTTCTCACCGGGGAGCTGTTTTTT	CASSQLSSGLVLTGELFF
TRBV2	TRBD1	TRBJ1-2	-	TGTCCTCGCTCCGAGGGGGAGGACAGGGACCGTAACTATGGCTACACCTTC	CPRSEGEDRDRNYGYTF